The entry below describes one T cell receptor (beta chain). Its antigen is as yet unknown. The data were produced by immunoSEQ multiplex PCR, yet TCRdb's version contains in-frame clones alone and is incomplete. The sample holds more than 80,000 clones, less than 90% seen once. CDR3 length: 15 amino acids. Germline CDR1 is MDHEN and CDR2 is SYDVKM. V lost 4 bases, J lost 2 bases, and 6 bases stayed unmatched. This entry is derived from a study of cytomegalovirus exposure and HLA in healthy donors. About the research overall: Later, an analysis reported that the 110 or so validation repertoires had used the same platform as the 500 to 800 first-cohort repertoires.

Study outcomes and limitations: The authors confirmed in vitro that three CMV-associated chains were specific for CMV antigens. The study recorded some 160 TCR beta chains that were cytomegalovirus-associated. Rarity held for most TCR sequences, but there were some public TCRs that occurred in many donors.

This TCR came from a woman in her late teens or twenties in good health and CMV-seropositive. Sequenced input: PBMCs. The chain links TRBV28 to TRBJ1-2; 8 bases match TRBD1. This CDR3 is CASSWPGGLNYGYTF. The CDR3, as DNA: TGTGCCAGCAGTTGGCCAGGGGGCTTAAACTATGGCTACACCTTC.